This T cell receptor beta chain is from a study of control samples from healthy donors and cancer patients. The ends were cut back, 3 bases at V and 1 base at J, with 12 bases in the middle. The CDR3 sequence is 15 residues long. In germline, CDR1 is LNHDA, CDR2 SQIVND (reference sequence). Sequencing used immunoSEQ multiplex PCR; TCRdb keeps in-frame clones, though not all of them. The sample records 170,000 or so clones, roughly 92% being singletons. Material for sequencing was blood. The chain carries TRBV19 and TRBJ1-1; tentative D call: TRBD1 (5 bases). The receptor was derived from a woman younger than 35 in good health. The CDR3 DNA is TGTGCCAGTAGTATGGCCGGGACCCAGAACACTGAAGCTTTCTTT. This codes for CASSMAGTQNTEAFF.